What follows are 7 T cell receptor beta chains derived from one specimen sequenced in a study of cytomegalovirus exposure and HLA in healthy donors. The PCR contained 60 Vbeta and 13 Jbeta primers. The repertoire was sequenced with immunoSEQ multiplex PCR; TCRdb's copy has only in-frame clones and lacks some. The data hold 120,000 to 150,000 clones, with roughly 80% observed a single time. What was sequenced was PBMCs. These receptors were collected from a boy younger than 10 in good health and CMV-seronegative.

CDR3 protein: CASSPPGREAFF. DNA for the CDR3: TGTGCCAGCAGCCCCCCAGGGCGTGAAGCTTTCTTT. The genes are TRBV6-5 and TRBJ1-1, with D possibly TRBD1 on 5 matching bases. Trimming shortened V by 6 bases and J by 7 bases, and 12 bases separated the two germline ends. This CDR3 contains 12 residues. CDR1 MNHEY and CDR2 SVGAGI come from the germline V gene.

This sequence joins TRBV7-2 and TRBJ2-3, with 11 bases fitting TRBD2. This CDR3 has 12 residues. Germline V gives CDR1 SGHTA, CDR2 FQGNSA. The ends lost 5 bases at V and 13 bases at J; junction bases unmatched: 5. DNA of the CDR3: TGTGCCAGCAGCACAGTTAGCGGGAGGGAGTATTTT. Protein sequence: CASSTVSGREYF. Complete variable domain (other parts from reference TRBV7-2 and TRBJ2-3): GAGVSQSPSNKVTEKGKDVELRCDPISGHTALYWYRQSLGQGLEFLIYFQGNSAPDKSGLPSDRFSAERTGGSVSTLTIQRTQQEDSAVYLCASSTVSGREYFGPGTRLTVL.

This chain links TRBV6-7 with TRBJ1-5; no clear D gene. TRBV6-7 is flagged as an ORF with uncertain function. Deletions cut 2 bases from V and 0 bases from J, with 8 bases between. This CDR3 is built from 15 residues. The CDR3 here is CASSYHSHSNQPQHF. The CDR3 DNA is TGTGCCAGCAGTTACCACAGCCATAGCAATCAGCCCCAGCATTTT.

V and J are TRBV6-6 and TRBJ1-5; 7 nucleotides line up with TRBD1. Germline values: CDR1 MNHNY, CDR2 SVGAGI (reference sequence). V trimming: 7 bases; J trimming: 7 bases; junction bases outside the gene matches: 10. The CDR3 is made up of 14 amino acids. The CDR3 protein is CASMVRQGYQPQHF. The CDR3, as DNA: TGTGCCAGCATGGTCCGACAGGGATACCAGCCCCAGCATTTT.

CDR3 in amino acids: CASSLTRGAGGVETQYF. The CDR3 nucleotides are TGTGCCAGCAGCTTGACCCGGGGAGCGGGAGGGGTAGAGACCCAGTACTTC. The rearrangement uses TRBV5-5 and TRBJ2-5; 10 bases are a match to TRBD2. The CDR3 length is 17 residues. Unmatched junction bases numbered 10, after V lost 1 base and J lost 4 bases. Germline V gene sequence: CDR1 SGHKS, CDR2 YYEKEE (reference sequence).

In its sample, this clone was seen once. The chain joins TRBV5-1 to TRBJ1-4; 9 nucleotides agree with TRBD1. The V gene end was trimmed by 0 bases and the J gene end by 2 bases; junction bases not matched to a gene: 5. The CDR3 runs 17 residues. CDR1 and CDR2 from the germline V gene are SGHRS and YFSETQ. The chain's CDR3 is CASSLEGQGFTNEKLFF. CDR3 bases: TGCGCCAGCAGCTTGGAAGGACAGGGGTTTACTAATGAAAAACTGTTTTTT.

The chain employs TRBV7-2 and TRBJ1-5, with 7 bases that match TRBD1. CDR1 and CDR2 (germline): SGHTA, FQGNSA. V shed 5 bases and J 1 base; nucleotides not matched to a gene: 5. The CDR3 loop spans 15 amino acids. The CDR3 region has the DNA TGTGCCAGCAGCCAAACGGGACAGAGCAATCAGCCCCAGCATTTT. Translation gives CASSQTGQSNQPQHF.